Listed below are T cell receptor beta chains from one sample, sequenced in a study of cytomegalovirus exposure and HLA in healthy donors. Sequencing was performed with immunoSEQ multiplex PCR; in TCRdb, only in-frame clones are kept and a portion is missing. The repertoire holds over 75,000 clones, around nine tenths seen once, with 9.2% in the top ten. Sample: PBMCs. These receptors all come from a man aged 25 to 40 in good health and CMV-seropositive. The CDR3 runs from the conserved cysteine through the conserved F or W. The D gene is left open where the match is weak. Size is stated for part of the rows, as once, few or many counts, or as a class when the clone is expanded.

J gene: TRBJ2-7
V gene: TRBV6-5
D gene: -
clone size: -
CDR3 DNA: TGTGCCAGCAGTTACGGACAGGCGGGATCCTACGAGCAGTACTTC
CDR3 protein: CASSYGQAGSYEQYF

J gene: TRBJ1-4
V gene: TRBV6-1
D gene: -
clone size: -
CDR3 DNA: TGTGCCAGCAGTCTCCTGGACTCCCTCGGGGAAAAACTGTTTTTT
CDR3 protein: CASSLLDSLGEKLFF

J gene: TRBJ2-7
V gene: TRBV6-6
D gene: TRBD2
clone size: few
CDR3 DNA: TGTGCCAGCAGTTACACTAGCGGGAGCTACGAGCAGTACTTC
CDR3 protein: CASSYTSGSYEQYF

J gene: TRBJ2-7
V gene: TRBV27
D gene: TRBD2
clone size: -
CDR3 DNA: TGTGCCAGCAGTTCTCGCGGGAGGAACGAGCAGTACTTC
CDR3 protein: CASSSRGRNEQYF

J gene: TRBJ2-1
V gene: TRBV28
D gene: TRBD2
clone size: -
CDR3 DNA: TGTGCCAGCAGTTTTTCCGCCCGTAGGCTAGCGGGAGGAAATGAGCAGTTCTTC
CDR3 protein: CASSFSARRLAGGNEQFF

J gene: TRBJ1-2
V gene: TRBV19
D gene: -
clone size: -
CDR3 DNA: TGTGCCAGTAGTATGCAGGTGAACTATGGCTACACCTTC
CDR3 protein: CASSMQVNYGYTF

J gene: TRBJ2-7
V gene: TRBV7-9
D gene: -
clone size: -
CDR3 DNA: TGTGCCAGCAGCTTAGAGGTCGCGGCCTACGAGCAGTACTTC
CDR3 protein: CASSLEVAAYEQYF

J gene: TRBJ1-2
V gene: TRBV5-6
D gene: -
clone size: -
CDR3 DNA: TGTGCCAGGTACACAGGGCTCGAGAATGGCTACACCTTC
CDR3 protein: CARYTGLENGYTF

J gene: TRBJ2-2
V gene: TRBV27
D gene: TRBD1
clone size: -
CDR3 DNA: TGTGCCAGCAGTCCCGGGACAGGACGCACCGGGGAGCTGTTTTTT
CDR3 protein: CASSPGTGRTGELFF

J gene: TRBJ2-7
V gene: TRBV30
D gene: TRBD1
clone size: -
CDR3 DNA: TGTGCCTGGAGTGCAGGACAGGGGTTCTACGAGCAGTACTTC
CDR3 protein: CAWSAGQGFYEQYF

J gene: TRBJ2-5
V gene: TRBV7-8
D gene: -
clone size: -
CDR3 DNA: TGTGCCAGCAGCTTATTCCGGGACTTCCAAGAGACCCAGTACTTC
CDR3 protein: CASSLFRDFQETQYF

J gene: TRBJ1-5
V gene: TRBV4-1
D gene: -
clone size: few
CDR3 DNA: TGCGCCAGCAGCCAAGAGCCGGGGACTACCCAGCATTTT
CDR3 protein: CASSQEPGTTQHF

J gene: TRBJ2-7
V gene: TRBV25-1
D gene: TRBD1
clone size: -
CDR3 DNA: TGTGCCAGCAGTGACTTATCGGGACAGTACTACGAGCAGTACTTC
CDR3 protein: CASSDLSGQYYEQYF

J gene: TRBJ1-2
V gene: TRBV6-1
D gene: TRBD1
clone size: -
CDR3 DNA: TGTGCCAGCAGTGAATTGGGACAGGCTGCTAACTATGGCTACACCTTC
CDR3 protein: CASSELGQAANYGYTF

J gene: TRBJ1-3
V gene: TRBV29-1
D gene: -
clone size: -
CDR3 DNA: -
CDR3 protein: CSVEWGGGSLHF

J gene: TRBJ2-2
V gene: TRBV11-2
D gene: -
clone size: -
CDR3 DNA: TGTGCCAGCAGCTTAGAGACCGCGGGGACCATTTTT
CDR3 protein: CASSLETAGTIF

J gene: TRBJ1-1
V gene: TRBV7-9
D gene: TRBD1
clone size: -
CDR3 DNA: TGTGCCAGCAGCGGACGAATGGGGGACAGGGCAAAGAGTTTT
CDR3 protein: CASSGRMGDRAKSF

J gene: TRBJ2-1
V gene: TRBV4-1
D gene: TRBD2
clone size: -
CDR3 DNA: TGCGCCAGCAGCCAGGGAGCGGGATATACAAGGGATGAGCAGTTCTTC
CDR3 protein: CASSQGAGYTRDEQFF

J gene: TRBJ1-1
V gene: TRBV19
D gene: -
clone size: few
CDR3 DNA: TGTGCCAGTACCAGAAACACTGAAGCTTTCTTT
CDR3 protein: CASTRNTEAFF

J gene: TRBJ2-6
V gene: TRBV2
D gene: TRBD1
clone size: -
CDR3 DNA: TGTGCCAGCAGGGGGACAGGGACCTCTGGGGCCAACGTCCTGACTTTC
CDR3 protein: CASRGTGTSGANVLTF

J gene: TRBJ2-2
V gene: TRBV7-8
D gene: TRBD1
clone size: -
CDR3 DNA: TGTGCCAGCAGCTTAGAGATAGCCAGGGGGAAAACAACCGGGGAGCTGTTTTTT
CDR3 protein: CASSLEIARGKTTGELFF

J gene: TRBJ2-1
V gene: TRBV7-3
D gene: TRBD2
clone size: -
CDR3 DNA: TGTGCCAGCAGCTTAACTAGCGGGACCGAGCAGTTCTTC
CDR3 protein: CASSLTSGTEQFF

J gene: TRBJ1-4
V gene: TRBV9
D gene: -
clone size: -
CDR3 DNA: TGTGCCAGCAGCGTCACAGGGACCGTGGGTGAAAAACTGTTTTTT
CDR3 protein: CASSVTGTVGEKLFF

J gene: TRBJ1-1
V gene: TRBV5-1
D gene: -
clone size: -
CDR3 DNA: TGCGCCAGCAGCTTCCCGGAGACAGGGAACACTGAAGCTTTCTTT
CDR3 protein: CASSFPETGNTEAFF

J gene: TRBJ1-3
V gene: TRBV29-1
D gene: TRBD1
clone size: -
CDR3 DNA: TGCAGCGTTCGGACAGGGGGCCATTCTTCTGGAAACACCATATATTTT
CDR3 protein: CSVRTGGHSSGNTIYF

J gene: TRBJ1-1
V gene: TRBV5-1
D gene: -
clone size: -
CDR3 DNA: TGCGCCAGCAGCTTTTTACAGGGCCCTTTGAACACTGAAGCTTTCTTT
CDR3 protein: CASSFLQGPLNTEAFF

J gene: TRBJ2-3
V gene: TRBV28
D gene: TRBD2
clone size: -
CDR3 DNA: TGTGCCAGCAGTCCCCCCGGACTAGCGGGGCCCAGAAAAAAGTATTTT
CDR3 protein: CASSPPGLAGPRKKYF

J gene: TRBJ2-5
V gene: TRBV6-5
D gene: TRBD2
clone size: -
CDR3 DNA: TGTGCCAGCAGTTACTCTAGCGGGAGGGCCGAAGAGACCCAGTACTTC
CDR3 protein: CASSYSSGRAEETQYF

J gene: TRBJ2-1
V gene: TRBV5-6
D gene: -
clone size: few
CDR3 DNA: TGTGCCAGCAGCCTTAGCGGAGCCCACAATGAGCAGTTCTTC
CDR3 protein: CASSLSGAHNEQFF

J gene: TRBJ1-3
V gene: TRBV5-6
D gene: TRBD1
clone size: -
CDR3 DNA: TGTGCCAGCAGCCCGACGGGGACAGGGGGCTTTGGAAACACCATATATTTT
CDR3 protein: CASSPTGTGGFGNTIYF

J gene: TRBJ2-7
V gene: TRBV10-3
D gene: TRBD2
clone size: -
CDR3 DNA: TGTGCCATCAGCGGACTAGCGGGACAATACGAGCAGTACTTC
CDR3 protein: CAISGLAGQYEQYF

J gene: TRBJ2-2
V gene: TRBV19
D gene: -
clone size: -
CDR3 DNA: TGTGCCAGTACCTCGGCGGCGGCGAACACCGGGGAGCTGTTTTTT
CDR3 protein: CASTSAAANTGELFF

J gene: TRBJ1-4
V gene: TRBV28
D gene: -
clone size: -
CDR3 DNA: TGTGCCAGCAGTTTACGTCTTGCAACTAATGAAAAACTGTTTTTT
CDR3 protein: CASSLRLATNEKLFF

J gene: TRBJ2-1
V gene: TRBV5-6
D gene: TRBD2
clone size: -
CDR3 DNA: TGTGCCAGCAGCTTGGTTGGAGGGGCTAGCGGGAGGAATGAGCAGTTCTTC
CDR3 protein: CASSLVGGASGRNEQFF

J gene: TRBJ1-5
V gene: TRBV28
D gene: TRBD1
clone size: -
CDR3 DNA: TGTGCCAGCAGGATCTCCGGGACAGGGTTTCGTCAGCCCCAGCATTTT
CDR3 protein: CASRISGTGFRQPQHF

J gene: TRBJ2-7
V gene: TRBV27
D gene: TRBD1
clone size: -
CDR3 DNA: TGTGCCAGCAGAAGACCCGGGACAGGGAGCTACGAGCAGTACTTC
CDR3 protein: CASRRPGTGSYEQYF

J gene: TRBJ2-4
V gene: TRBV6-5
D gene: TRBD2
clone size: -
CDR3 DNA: TGTGCCAGCAGTTCAGGCGGGAGGGCCTCCAAAAACATTCAGTACTTC
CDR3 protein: CASSSGGRASKNIQYF

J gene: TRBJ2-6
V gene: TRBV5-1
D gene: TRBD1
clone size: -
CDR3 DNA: TGCGCCAGCAGCTTATGGACAGGGGTGTCATCTGGGGCCAACGTCCTGACTTTC
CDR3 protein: CASSLWTGVSSGANVLTF

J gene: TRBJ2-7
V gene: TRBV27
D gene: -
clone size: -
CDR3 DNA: TGTGCCAGCAGTTATTCGGGATACGAGCAGTACTTC
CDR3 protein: CASSYSGYEQYF

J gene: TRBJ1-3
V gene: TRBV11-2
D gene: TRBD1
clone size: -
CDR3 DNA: TGTGCCAGCAGCTTAGCCCCGGGACAGAGAGTCTCTGGAAACACCATATATTTT
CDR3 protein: CASSLAPGQRVSGNTIYF

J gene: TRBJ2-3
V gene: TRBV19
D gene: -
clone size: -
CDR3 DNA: TGTGCCAGTAGGGTAGGGGCCGGGACAGATACGCAGTATTTT
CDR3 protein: CASRVGAGTDTQYF

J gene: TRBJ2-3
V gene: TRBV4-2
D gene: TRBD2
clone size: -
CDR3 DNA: TGTGCCAGCAGCCAAGTTGGGACTAGCGGGGGCCTCACAGATACGCAGTATTTT
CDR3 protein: CASSQVGTSGGLTDTQYF

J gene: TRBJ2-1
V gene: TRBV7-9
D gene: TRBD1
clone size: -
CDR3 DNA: TGTGCCAGCAGACAAGGACAGGGGGCTGGTGAGCAGTTCTTC
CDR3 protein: CASRQGQGAGEQFF

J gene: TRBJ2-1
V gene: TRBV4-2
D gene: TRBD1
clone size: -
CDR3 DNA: TGTGCCAGCAGCCAGATGGACAGGGGAGTCAATGAGCAGTTCTTC
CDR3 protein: CASSQMDRGVNEQFF

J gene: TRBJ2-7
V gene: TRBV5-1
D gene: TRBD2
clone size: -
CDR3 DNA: TGCGCCAGCAGCTTGATTGCGGGGGCCTACGAGCAGTACTTC
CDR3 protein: CASSLIAGAYEQYF

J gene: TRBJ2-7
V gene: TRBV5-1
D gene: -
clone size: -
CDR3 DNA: TGCGCCAGCAGCTTGTTAGGACAAGGCCCCTACGAGCAGTACTTC
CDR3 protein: CASSLLGQGPYEQYF

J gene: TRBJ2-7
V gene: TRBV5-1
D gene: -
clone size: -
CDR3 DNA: TGCGCCAGCAGCTTGGCAGTACAGGCCACTGACCCCTACGAGCAGTACTTC
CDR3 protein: CASSLAVQATDPYEQYF

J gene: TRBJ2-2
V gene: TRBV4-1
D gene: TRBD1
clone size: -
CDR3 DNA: TGCGCCAGCAGCCACCCGGGACAGGGGGCCTCCGGGGAGCTGTTTTTT
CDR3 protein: CASSHPGQGASGELFF

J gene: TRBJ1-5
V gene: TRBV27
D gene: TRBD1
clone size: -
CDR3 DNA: TGTGCCAGCAGTCCCACAGGGGGCCGGAGAGGACAGCCCCAGCATTTT
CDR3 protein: CASSPTGGRRGQPQHF

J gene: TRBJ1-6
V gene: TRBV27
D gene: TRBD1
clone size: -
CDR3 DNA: TGTGCCAGCAGTCAGGGACAGGGCAATAGGTATAATTCACCCCTCCACTTT
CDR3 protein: CASSQGQGNRYNSPLHF